This T cell receptor beta chain is from a study of cytomegalovirus exposure and HLA in healthy donors. On the study more broadly: Ancestry clustering placed around four fifths of approximately 370 genotyped donors in the Caucasian-associated cluster.

PCR was performed using 60 Vbeta and 13 Jbeta primers. Data came from immunoSEQ multiplex PCR; TCRdb stores just in-frame clones and leaves some out. The sample lists roughly 180,000 clones; 76% were seen once. V shed 6 bases and J 0 bases; nucleotides not matched to a gene: 8. This CDR3 is built from 17 residues. Germline values: CDR1 SGHVS, CDR2 FQNEAQ. Sequences were obtained from PBMCs. The clonotype originates from a man younger than 35 in good health and CMV-seronegative. This chain links TRBV7-8 with TRBJ1-6; 7 bases fit TRBD1. The CDR3 DNA follows: TGTGCCAGCAGTTCGACAGGGACTAGCTCCTATAATTCACCCCTCCACTTT. Residues: CASSSTGTSSYNSPLHF.